This T cell receptor beta chain was retrieved from a study of CD8+CD57+ T cells in acquired aplastic anemia. Study-level background: DNA from sorted CD4+ and CD8+ cells averaged around 3 ug.

Note on this clonotype: Since a much larger clone is just one base distant, this may be a read error.

Template material for TCR beta VDJ and CDR3 profiling consisted of genomic DNA. Each CDR3 protein gets one entry after TCRdb re-called the reads with MiXCR. Of roughly 80,000 distinct CDR3 sequences listed, approximately 45% are singletons. The CDR3 is 13 amino acids. CDR1 is SGDLS, CDR2 YYNGEE, per germline. The sequenced sample consisted of sorted CD4+, CD8+, or CD8+CD57+ T cells (not recorded which) from PBMCs. This receptor was obtained from a human donor in good health, serving as a control. The V gene is TRBV9, the J gene TRBJ2-1; D is unresolved. CDR3 sequence: CASSPPLRHEQSF. The CDR3 DNA reads TGTGCCAGCAGCCCACCGCTTCGTCATGAGCAGTCCTTC. Based on the CDR3 plus reference TRBV9 and TRBJ2-1, the full variable domain is DSGVTQTPKHLITATGQRVTLRCSPRSGDLSVYWYQQSLDQGLQFLIQYYNGEERAKGNILERFSAQQFPDLHSELNLSSLELGDSALYFCASSPPLRHEQSFGPGTRLTVL.